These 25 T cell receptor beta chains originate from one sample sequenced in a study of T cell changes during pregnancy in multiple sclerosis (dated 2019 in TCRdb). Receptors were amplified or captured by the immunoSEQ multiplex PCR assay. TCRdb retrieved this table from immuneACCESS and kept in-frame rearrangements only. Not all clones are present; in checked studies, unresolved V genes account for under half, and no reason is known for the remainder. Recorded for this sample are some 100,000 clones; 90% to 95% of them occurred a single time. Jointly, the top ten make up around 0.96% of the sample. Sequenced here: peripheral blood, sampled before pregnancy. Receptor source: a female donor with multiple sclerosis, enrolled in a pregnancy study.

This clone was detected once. The CDR3 region has the DNA TGTGCCAGCAGCTTAGTTGACAGGGTGAGGCACGAGCAGTACTTC. It is translated as CASSLVDRVRHEQYF. The rearrangement uses TRBV7-2 and TRBJ2-7; 7 bases align to TRBD1. CDR1 is SGHTA and CDR2 is FQGNSA in the germline V gene. The CDR3 has 15 residues. V lost 1 base to trimming and J lost 5 bases; unmatched junction nucleotides: 8.

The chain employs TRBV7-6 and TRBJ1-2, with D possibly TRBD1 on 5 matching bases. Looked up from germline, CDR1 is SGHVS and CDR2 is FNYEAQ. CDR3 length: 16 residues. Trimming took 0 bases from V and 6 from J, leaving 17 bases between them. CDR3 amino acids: CASSLAEGQGPDGYTF. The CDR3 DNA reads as TGTGCCAGCAGCTTAGCGGAGGGCCAGGGCCCGGATGGCTACACCTTC.

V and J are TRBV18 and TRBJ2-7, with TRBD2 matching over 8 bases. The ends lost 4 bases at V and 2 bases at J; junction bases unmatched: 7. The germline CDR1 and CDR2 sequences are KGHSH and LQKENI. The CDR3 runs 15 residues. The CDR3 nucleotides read TGTGCCAGCTCACTCGGAACTAGCGGAACCTACGAGCAGTACTTC. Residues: CASSLGTSGTYEQYF.

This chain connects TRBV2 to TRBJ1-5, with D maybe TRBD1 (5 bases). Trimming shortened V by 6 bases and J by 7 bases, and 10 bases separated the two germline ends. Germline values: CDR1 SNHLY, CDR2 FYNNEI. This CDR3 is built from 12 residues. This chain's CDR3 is CASRTRGQPQHF. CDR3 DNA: TGTGCCAGCAGGACCCGGGGGCAGCCCCAGCATTTT. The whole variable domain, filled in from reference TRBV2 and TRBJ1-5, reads EPEVTQTPSHQVTQMGQEVILRCVPISNHLYFYWYRQILGQKVEFLVSFYNNEISEKSEIFDDQFSVERPDGSNFTLKIRSTKLEDSAMYFCASRTRGQPQHFGDGTRLSIL.

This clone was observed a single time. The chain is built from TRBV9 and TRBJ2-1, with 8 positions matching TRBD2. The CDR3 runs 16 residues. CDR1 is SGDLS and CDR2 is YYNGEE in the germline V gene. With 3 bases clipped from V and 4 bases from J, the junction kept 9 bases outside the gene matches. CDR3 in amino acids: CASSAISGLVYNEQFF. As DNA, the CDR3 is TGTGCCAGCAGCGCCATATCGGGACTAGTGTACAATGAGCAGTTCTTC.

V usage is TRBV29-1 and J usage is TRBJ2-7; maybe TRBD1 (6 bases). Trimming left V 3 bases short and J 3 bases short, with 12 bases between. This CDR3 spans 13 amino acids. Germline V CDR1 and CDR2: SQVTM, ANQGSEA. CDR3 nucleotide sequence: TGCAGCGTTGACGCCGGACAGAGCTACGAGCAGTACTTC. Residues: CSVDAGQSYEQYF.

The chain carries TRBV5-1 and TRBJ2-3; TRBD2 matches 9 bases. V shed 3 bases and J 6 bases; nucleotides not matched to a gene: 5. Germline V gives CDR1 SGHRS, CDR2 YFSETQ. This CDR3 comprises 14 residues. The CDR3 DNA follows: TGCGCCAGCAGCTACCTAGCGGGGACGGATACGCAGTATTTT. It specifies CASSYLAGTDTQYF.

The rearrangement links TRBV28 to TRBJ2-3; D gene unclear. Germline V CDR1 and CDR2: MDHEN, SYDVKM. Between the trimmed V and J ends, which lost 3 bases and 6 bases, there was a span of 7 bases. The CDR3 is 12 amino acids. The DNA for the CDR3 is TGTGCCAGCAGTTTCCCCCTGGATACGCAGTATTTT. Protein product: CASSFPLDTQYF.

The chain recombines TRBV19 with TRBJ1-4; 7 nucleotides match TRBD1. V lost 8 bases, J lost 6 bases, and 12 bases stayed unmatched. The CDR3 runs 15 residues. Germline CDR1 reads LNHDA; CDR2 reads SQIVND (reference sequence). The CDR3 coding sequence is TGTGCCAGTTTACAATTAACAGGGGTCGATGAAAAACTGTTTTTT. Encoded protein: CASLQLTGVDEKLFF.

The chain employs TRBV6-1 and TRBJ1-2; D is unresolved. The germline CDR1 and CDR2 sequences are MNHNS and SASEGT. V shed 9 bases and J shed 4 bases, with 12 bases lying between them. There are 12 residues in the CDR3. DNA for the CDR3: TGTGCCAGGTCGGGAGGCATCTATGGCTACACCTTC. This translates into CARSGGIYGYTF.

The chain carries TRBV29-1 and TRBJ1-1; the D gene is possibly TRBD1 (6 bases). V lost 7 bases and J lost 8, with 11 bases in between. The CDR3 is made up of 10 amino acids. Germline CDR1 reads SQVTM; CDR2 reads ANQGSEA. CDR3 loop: CSAADREAFF. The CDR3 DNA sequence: TGCAGCGCTGCGGACAGAGAAGCTTTCTTT.

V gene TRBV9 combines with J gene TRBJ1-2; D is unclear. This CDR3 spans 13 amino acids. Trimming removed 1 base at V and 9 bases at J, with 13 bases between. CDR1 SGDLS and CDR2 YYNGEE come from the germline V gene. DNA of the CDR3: TGTGCCAGCAGCGTAATCGAGACGCGGCGCTACACCTTC. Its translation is CASSVIETRRYTF.

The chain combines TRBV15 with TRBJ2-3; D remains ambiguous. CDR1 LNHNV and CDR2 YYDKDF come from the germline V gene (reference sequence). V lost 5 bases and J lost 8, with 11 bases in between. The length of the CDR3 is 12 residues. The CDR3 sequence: CATSRGSGTQYF. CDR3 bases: TGTGCCACCAGCCGAGGTTCCGGTACGCAGTATTTT.

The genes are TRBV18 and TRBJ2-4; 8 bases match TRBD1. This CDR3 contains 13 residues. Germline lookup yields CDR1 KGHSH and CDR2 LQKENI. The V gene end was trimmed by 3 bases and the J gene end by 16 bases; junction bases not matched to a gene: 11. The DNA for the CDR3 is TGTGCCAGCTCACCCTCCGGGACAGGAAAATTATACTTC. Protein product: CASSPSGTGKLYF.

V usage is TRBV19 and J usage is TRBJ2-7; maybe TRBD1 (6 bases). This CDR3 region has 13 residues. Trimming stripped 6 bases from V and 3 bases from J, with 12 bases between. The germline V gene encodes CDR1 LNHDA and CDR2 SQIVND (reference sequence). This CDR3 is CASSLTGIYEQYF. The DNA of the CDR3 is TGTGCCAGTAGCCTGACAGGAATCTACGAGCAGTACTTC.

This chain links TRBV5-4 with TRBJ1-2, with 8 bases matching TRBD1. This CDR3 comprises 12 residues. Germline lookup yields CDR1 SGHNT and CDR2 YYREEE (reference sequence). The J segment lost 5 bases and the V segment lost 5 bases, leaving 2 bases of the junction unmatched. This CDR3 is CASRGQGYGYTF. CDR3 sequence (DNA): TGTGCCAGCAGAGGACAGGGTTATGGCTACACCTTC.

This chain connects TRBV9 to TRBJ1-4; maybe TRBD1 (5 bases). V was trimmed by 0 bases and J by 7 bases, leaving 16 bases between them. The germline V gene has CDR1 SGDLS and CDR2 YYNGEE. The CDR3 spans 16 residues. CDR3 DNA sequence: TGTGCCAGCAGCGTAGACCCAGGCAGGGAAGCTGAAAAACTGTTTTTT. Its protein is CASSVDPGREAEKLFF.

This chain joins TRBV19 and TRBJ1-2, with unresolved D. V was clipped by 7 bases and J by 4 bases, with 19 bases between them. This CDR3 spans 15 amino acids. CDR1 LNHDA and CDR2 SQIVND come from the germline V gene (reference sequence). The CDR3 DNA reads TGTGCCAGTACCCTAAGAGGAGGGCAGACCTATGGCTACACCTTC. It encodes CASTLRGGQTYGYTF.

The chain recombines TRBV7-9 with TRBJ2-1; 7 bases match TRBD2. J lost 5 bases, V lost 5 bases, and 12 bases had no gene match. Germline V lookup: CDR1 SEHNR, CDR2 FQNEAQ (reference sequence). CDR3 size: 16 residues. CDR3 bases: TGTGCCAGCAGCCGGCCGGGGCGGGAGAGGCACAATGAGCAGTTCTTC. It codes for CASSRPGRERHNEQFF. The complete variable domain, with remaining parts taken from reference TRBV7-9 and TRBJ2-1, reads DTGVSQNPRHKITKRGQNVTFRCDPISEHNRLYWYRQTLGQGPEFLTYFQNEAQLEKSRLLSDRFSAERPKGSFSTLEIQRTEQGDSAMYLCASSRPGRERHNEQFFGPGTRLTVL.

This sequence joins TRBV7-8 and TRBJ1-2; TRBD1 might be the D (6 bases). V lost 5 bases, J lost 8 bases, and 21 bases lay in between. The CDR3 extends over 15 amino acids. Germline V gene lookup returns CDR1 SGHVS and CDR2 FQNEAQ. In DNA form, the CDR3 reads TGTGCCAGCAGCAGCCGTTTCAGCAAGGGGGAGGGCTACACCTTC. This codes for CASSSRFSKGEGYTF.

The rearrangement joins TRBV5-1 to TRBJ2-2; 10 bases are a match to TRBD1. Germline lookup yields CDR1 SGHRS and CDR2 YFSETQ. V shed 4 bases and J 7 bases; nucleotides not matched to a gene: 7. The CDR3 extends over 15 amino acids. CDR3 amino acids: CASSPRQGASGELFF. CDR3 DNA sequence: TGCGCCAGCAGCCCGCGACAGGGGGCGAGCGGGGAGCTGTTTTTT.

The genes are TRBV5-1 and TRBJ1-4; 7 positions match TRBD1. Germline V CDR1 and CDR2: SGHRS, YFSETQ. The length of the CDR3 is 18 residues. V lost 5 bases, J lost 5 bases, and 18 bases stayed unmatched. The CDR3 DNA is TGCGCCAGCAGTAAAAACTGGGCAGGGGGGTCCCTAAATGAAAAACTGTTTTTT. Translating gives CASSKNWAGGSLNEKLFF.

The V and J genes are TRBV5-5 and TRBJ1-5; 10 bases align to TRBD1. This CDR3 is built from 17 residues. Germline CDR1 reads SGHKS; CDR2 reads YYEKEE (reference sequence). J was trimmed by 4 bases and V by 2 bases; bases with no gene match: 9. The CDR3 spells CASSFLPGTGENQPQHF. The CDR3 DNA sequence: TGTGCCAGCAGCTTCCTTCCTGGGACAGGGGAAAATCAGCCCCAGCATTTT.

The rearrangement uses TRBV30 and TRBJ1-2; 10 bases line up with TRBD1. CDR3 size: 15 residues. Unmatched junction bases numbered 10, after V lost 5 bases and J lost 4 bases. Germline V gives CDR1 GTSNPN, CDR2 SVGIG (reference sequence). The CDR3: CAWYIRQGAAYGYTF. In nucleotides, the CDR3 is TGTGCCTGGTATATAAGACAGGGGGCTGCCTATGGCTACACCTTC.

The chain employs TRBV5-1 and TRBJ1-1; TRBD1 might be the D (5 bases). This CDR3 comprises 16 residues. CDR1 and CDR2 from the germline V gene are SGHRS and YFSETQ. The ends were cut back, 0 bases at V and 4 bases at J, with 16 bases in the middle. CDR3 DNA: TGCGCCAGCAGCTTGGTGGGGGGTTCGGGAAGCACTGAAGCTTTCTTT. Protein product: CASSLVGGSGSTEAFF.